This note documents a single T cell receptor (beta chain) sequence. As yet, its antigen is unknown. Looked up from germline, CDR1 is SGHRS and CDR2 is YFSETQ. Trimming shortened V by 0 bases and J by 3 bases, and 13 bases separated the two germline ends. CDR3 size: 15 residues. This specimen belongs to a study of cytomegalovirus exposure and HLA in healthy donors. Whole-study context: Per a later analysis, the roughly 640 first-cohort and some 110 validation repertoires shared one platform. Findings and limits, study-wide: Published work reported that the classifier diagnosed cytomegalovirus status with high specificity and sensitivity. The study put some 150 TCR beta chains on its list as cytomegalovirus-associated. CMV antigen specificity was confirmed in vitro for three CMV-associated chains.

Clones were read by immunoSEQ multiplex PCR, and TCRdb kept only the in-frame ones, dropping some. The table has 65,000 to 85,000 clones, 85% to 95% seen once. J is TRBJ2-7 and V is TRBV5-1; maybe TRBD1 (6 bases). The TCR comes from a woman under 30 in good health and CMV-seronegative. Sequencing was carried out using PBMCs. This CDR3 reads CASSLDRGSGYEQYF. For the CDR3, the DNA is TGCGCCAGCAGCTTGGATAGGGGGAGTGGCTACGAGCAGTACTTC.